This is a list of T cell receptor beta chains from one sample in a study of shared clonotypes between healthy human individuals. Only in-frame clones appear in the TCRdb table, and some are missing; sequencing was by immunoSEQ multiplex PCR. The table has about 120,000 clones, about 70% seen once. Sequenced: memory CD8+ T cells sorted from blood. The receptors derive from a woman younger than 45 in good health. Each CDR3 is given with its conserved first and last residue. A D gene is named only where the DNA matches it firmly. Expanded clones get a size class; other rows say once, few or many, or leave the size out.

V	D	J	size	CDR3	DNA
TRBV6-4	TRBD2	TRBJ2-1	once	CASSDGELAGSNEQFF	TGTGCCAGCAGTGATGGGGAACTAGCGGGATCCAATGAGCAGTTCTTC
TRBV19	TRBD1	TRBJ2-1	.	CASSPGQGGSNEQFF	TGTGCCAGTAGTCCGGGACAGGGTGGATCCAATGAGCAGTTCTTC
TRBV27	TRBD2	TRBJ2-1	.	CASGTSGSIVF	TGTGCCAGTGGGACTAGCGGGAGCATCGTCTTC
TRBV11-3	.	TRBJ2-1	.	CASSVDWTRSNEQFF	TGTGCCAGCAGCGTAGACTGGACCCGCTCCAATGAGCAGTTCTTC
TRBV25-1	.	TRBJ2-5	.	CASSPSSENTQETQYF	TGTGCCAGCAGTCCCTCTAGCGAGAACACCCAAGAGACCCAGTACTTC
TRBV5-1	.	TRBJ2-7	.	CASSLAVPGYEQYF	TGCGCCAGCAGCTTGGCGGTCCCGGGGTACGAGCAGTACTTC
TRBV7-9	.	TRBJ1-1	.	CASSSYRGTNTEAFF	TGTGCCAGCAGCAGCTACCGGGGGACGAACACTGAAGCTTTCTTT
TRBV18	.	TRBJ1-2	.	CASSPREDGYTF	TGTGCCAGCTCACCACGGGAAGATGGCTACACCTTC
TRBV11-1	TRBD1	TRBJ2-7	once	CASSARDRVREQYF	TGTGCCAGCAGCGCCCGGGACAGGGTTCGCGAGCAGTACTTC
TRBV6-5	.	TRBJ1-2	.	CASSKRAINYGYTF	TGTGCCAGCTCCAAGCGCGCGATTAACTATGGCTACACCTTC
TRBV4-1	TRBD2	TRBJ2-3	.	CASSTRSGTSGRDTQYF	TGCGCCAGCAGCACCCGGTCCGGGACTAGCGGGAGAGATACGCAGTATTTT
TRBV6-6	.	TRBJ1-5	few	CASSPTRLGHQPQHF	TGTGCCAGCAGCCCGACCCGGCTAGGTCATCAGCCCCAGCATTTT
TRBV6-1	.	TRBJ2-2	many	CASSESRGQNTGELFF	TGTGCCAGCAGTGAATCCCGGGGACAAAACACCGGGGAGCTGTTTTTT
TRBV5-1	.	TRBJ2-3	.	CASSSDASTDTQYF	TGCGCCAGCAGCTCGGACGCTAGCACAGATACGCAGTATTTT
TRBV11-2	TRBD1	TRBJ1-1	.	CASSLGSGTGAEAFF	TGTGCCAGCAGCTTAGGATCCGGGACAGGGGCGGAAGCTTTCTTT
TRBV7-2	TRBD1	TRBJ2-2	many	CASISTGTGHTGELFF	TGTGCCAGCATCTCGACCGGGACAGGGCACACCGGGGAGCTGTTTTTT
TRBV6-5	.	TRBJ2-3	.	CASSYTETDTQYF	TGTGCCAGCAGTTATACGGAAACAGATACGCAGTATTTT
TRBV27	TRBD1	TRBJ1-2	.	CAIRDRAGYTF	TGTGCCATCCGAGACAGGGCTGGCTACACCTTC
TRBV11-3	.	TRBJ1-1	few	CASSLDRNTEAFF	TGTGCCAGCAGCTTAGATCGAAACACTGAAGCTTTCTTT
TRBV5-1	.	TRBJ2-3	.	CASSLAIGPAGDTQYF	TGCGCCAGCAGCTTGGCCATAGGACCCGCTGGCGATACGCAGTATTTT
TRBV9	.	TRBJ2-2	few	CASSVAGTGELFF	TGTGCCAGCAGCGTAGCAGGGACCGGGGAGCTGTTTTTT
TRBV10-2	.	TRBJ2-7	.	CASSDFRDTGDNEQYF	TGCGCCAGCAGTGATTTTCGAGACACCGGGGATAACGAGCAGTACTTC
TRBV4-1	TRBD2	TRBJ2-7	few	CASSHESGRGGDEQYF	TGTGCCAGCAGCCACGAAAGCGGGAGAGGGGGTGACGAGCAGTACTTC
TRBV5-1	.	TRBJ1-1	.	CASSLIEAGEAFF	TGCGCCAGCAGCTTGATAGAGGCAGGCGAAGCTTTCTTT
TRBV5-6	TRBD2	TRBJ2-1	.	CASSWLGLAGEQFF	TGTGCCAGCAGCTGGCTCGGACTAGCGGGTGAGCAGTTCTTC
TRBV2	.	TRBJ1-1	once	CASLVGGTEAFF	TGTGCCAGCTTAGTCGGCGGGACTGAAGCTTTCTTT
TRBV10-3	.	TRBJ2-1	once	CAISQTGYNEQFF	TGTGCCATCAGTCAAACAGGATACAATGAGCAGTTCTTC
TRBV5-6	.	TRBJ2-7	.	CASSSSTDSYEQYF	TGTGCCAGCAGCTCCTCGACAGACTCCTACGAGCAGTACTTC
TRBV5-1	TRBD2	TRBJ2-7	.	CASSSGLAGSYEQYF	TGCGCCAGCAGCTCGGGACTAGCGGGATCCTACGAGCAGTACTTC
TRBV28	.	TRBJ2-7	.	CASTDSTSSYEQYF	TGTGCCAGCACCGACTCGACTAGTTCCTACGAGCAGTACTTC
TRBV6-5	.	TRBJ2-3	.	CATEDGTDTQYF	TGTGCCACCGAGGACGGCACAGATACGCAGTATTTT
TRBV6-1	.	TRBJ2-2	many	CASGSEGHTGELFF	TGTGCCAGTGGTTCCGAGGGTCACACCGGGGAGCTGTTTTTT
TRBV6-5	TRBD2	TRBJ2-1	few	CASSYLGLGEQFF	TGTGCCAGCAGTTACTTAGGACTAGGTGAGCAGTTCTTC
TRBV25-1	TRBD2	TRBJ2-3	.	CASSEEGLAGVRDTQYF	TGTGCCAGCAGTGAAGAGGGACTAGCGGGAGTTCGGGATACGCAGTATTTT
TRBV18	.	TRBJ2-5	.	CASSPGMATQYF	TGTGCCAGCTCACCAGGCATGGCGACCCAGTACTTC
TRBV11-1	.	TRBJ2-3	.	CASSTWADESADTQYF	TGTGCCAGCAGCACATGGGCGGACGAATCGGCAGATACGCAGTATTTT
TRBV2	TRBD1	TRBJ2-3	.	CASREQGLSTDTQYF	TGTGCCAGCAGGGAACAGGGGCTAAGCACAGATACGCAGTATTTT
TRBV27	.	TRBJ2-7	.	CASSWVSEGEQYF	TGTGCCAGCAGTTGGGTCTCGGAAGGCGAGCAGTACTTC
TRBV5-4	TRBD1	TRBJ1-2	.	CASSPRGQGTYGYTF	TGTGCCAGCAGCCCGCGGGGACAGGGTACCTATGGCTACACCTTC
TRBV28	TRBD1	TRBJ2-7	.	CASKLGTGSAYEQYF	TGTGCCAGCAAGCTCGGGACAGGGTCCGCCTACGAGCAGTACTTC
TRBV5-1	TRBD2	TRBJ2-5	few	CASSSGMREGGPQYF	TGCGCCAGCAGCAGCGGAATGCGGGAGGGGGGGCCCCAGTACTTC
TRBV9	.	TRBJ1-2	.	CASSAHRGSPYGYTF	TGTGCCAGCAGCGCACATCGAGGGAGCCCCTATGGCTACACCTTC
TRBV10-3	.	TRBJ2-5	.	CAISDKETQYF	TGTGCCATCAGTGACAAAGAGACCCAGTACTTC